This T cell receptor beta chain was recovered during a study of CD8 T cells in Susac syndrome. The authors sequenced TCR beta from blood CD8+ and CD4+ T cells. The study used healthy donors as controls matched for age and sex. The CDR3 has 15 residues. Germline values: CDR1 DFQATT, CDR2 SNEGSKA (reference sequence). V gave up 3 bases and J gave up 1 base; unmatched junction bases: 6. The RNA, 0.5 to 1 ug, was put through reverse transcription using random hexamers. The authors amplified TCR beta CDR3 across 54 Vbeta and 13 Jbeta using immunoSEQ multiplex PCR. TCRdb re-analysed the immunoSEQ multiplex PCR reads in MiXCR, keeping a single row per CDR3 protein. This table has about 110,000 distinct CDR3 sequences, around 95% appearing once.

The J gene is TRBJ2-5, the V gene TRBV20-1; 9 bases are a match to TRBD2. This receptor was taken from a human donor in good health. The material sequenced was CD4+ T cells from PBMCs. CDR3 bases: TGCAGTGCTAGGATTAGCGGGGGCCCCCAAGAGACCCAGTACTTC. Translating it yields CSARISGGPQETQYF.